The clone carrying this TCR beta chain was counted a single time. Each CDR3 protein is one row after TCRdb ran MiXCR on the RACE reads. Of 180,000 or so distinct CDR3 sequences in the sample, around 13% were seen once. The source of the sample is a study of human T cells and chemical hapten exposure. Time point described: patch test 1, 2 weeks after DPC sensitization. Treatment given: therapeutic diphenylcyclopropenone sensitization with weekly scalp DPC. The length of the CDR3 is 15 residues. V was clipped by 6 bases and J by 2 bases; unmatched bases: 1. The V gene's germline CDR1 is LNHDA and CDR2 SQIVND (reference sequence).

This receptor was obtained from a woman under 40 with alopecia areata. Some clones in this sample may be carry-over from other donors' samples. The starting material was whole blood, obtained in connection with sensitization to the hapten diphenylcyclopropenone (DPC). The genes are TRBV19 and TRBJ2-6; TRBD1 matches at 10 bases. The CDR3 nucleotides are TGTGCCAGTAGAGGGACAGGGGCTGGGGCCAACGTCCTGACTTTC. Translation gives CASRGTGAGANVLTF.